This section outlines one T cell receptor beta chain sequence together with its context. The antigen remains unidentified. The CDR3 has 14 amino acids. Trimming left V 9 bases short and J 6 bases short, with 20 bases between. Germline V gene sequence: CDR1 SGHTA, CDR2 FQGNSA. The data stem from a study of cytomegalovirus exposure and HLA in healthy donors. The overall study: Early released data had tens of millions of unique TCRs, all coming from HLA-typed donors. Findings and limits, study-wide: A previous analysis found most TCR beta V segments productive roughly 87% or roughly 30% of the time. According to a later analysis, most TCR beta chains associated with CMV appeared HLA-restricted.

Primers for the PCR totalled 60 Vbeta and 13 Jbeta. Measured with immunoSEQ multiplex PCR; TCRdb has only the in-frame clones, and not every one. Among 150,000 to 200,000 clones listed, about 80% were seen once. This receptor was obtained from a woman in her 50s in good health and CMV-seropositive. This chain uses TRBV7-2 with TRBJ1-2; weak D call: TRBD1 (6 bases). Sequences were obtained from PBMCs. The CDR3 DNA is TGTGCCAGTTATGCCGGGGGGCAGGTCCATGGCTACACCTTC. Translated: CASYAGGQVHGYTF.